One sample yielded the 22 T cell receptor beta chains listed below, sequenced in a study of T cell responses to AZD1222 COVID-19 vaccine. Only in-frame clones appear in the TCRdb table, and some are missing; sequencing was by immunoSEQ multiplex PCR. The data contain some 250,000 clones, around 93% of them singletons. Material: peripheral blood, obtained 28 days after the second AZD1222 dose. These receptors all stem from an adult who received the AZD1222 COVID-19 vaccine.

The chain couples TRBV7-2 to TRBJ2-7; perhaps TRBD1 as D (6 bases). V lost 5 bases and J lost 5, with 13 bases in between. The CDR3 is 13 residues long. Germline-derived CDR1 and CDR2 are SGHTA and FQGNSA. The CDR3 sequence: CASSRDRYNEQYF. DNA for the CDR3: TGTGCCAGCAGCCGAGACAGGTACAACGAGCAGTACTTC.

The V gene is TRBV3-1 (or the pseudogene TRBV3-2), the J gene TRBJ1-1; no reliable D call. Trimming removed 1 base from V and 4 bases from J, with 10 bases in between. The CDR3 loop spans 14 amino acids. Germline CDR1 reads LGHDT; CDR2 reads YNNKEL (reference sequence). This CDR3 is CASSQVLGGTEAFF. Written as DNA, the CDR3 is TGTGCCAGCAGCCAAGTTTTGGGCGGCACTGAAGCTTTCTTT.

This clone was seen just once. The CDR3 sequence is CASSVGQASGQYF. CDR3 DNA sequence: TGTGCCAGCAGCGTAGGACAGGCTAGCGGGCAGTACTTC. V gene TRBV9 combines with J gene TRBJ2-7; D might be TRBD2 (7 bases). The CDR3 runs to 13 residues. Germline-derived CDR1 and CDR2 are SGDLS and YYNGEE. Trimming stripped 0 bases from V and 9 bases from J, with 13 bases between.

The V and J genes are TRBV5-1 and TRBJ1-4; D may be TRBD1 (6 bases). The V and J ends lost 3 bases and 6 bases respectively, with 15 bases between them. CDR3 size: 15 residues. Germline V gene data show CDR1 as SGHRS and CDR2 as YFSETQ. The CDR3 sequence: CASSSGGTSDEKLFF. In DNA, the CDR3 is TGCGCCAGCAGCTCGGGCGGGACATCTGATGAAAAACTGTTTTTT.

V usage is TRBV28 and J usage is TRBJ1-6; D is undetermined. The CDR3 length is 16 residues. V was clipped by 4 bases and J by 10 bases, with 20 bases between them. Per germline, CDR1 MDHEN and CDR2 SYDVKM. CDR3 nucleotides: TGTGCCAGCAGTTCCCCCCCCGCCATGCAGGTGTCACCCCTCCACTTT. Translation gives CASSSPPAMQVSPLHF.

Points on this clone: This sample also contains other DNA sequences that code for the same CDR3. The V call is TRBV5-1, the J call TRBJ2-2; the D call may be TRBD1 or TRBD2 (5 bases each). There are 14 residues in the CDR3. V was cut by 4 bases and J by 2 bases, with 9 bases left in between. Per the germline V gene, CDR1 is SGHRS and CDR2 is YFSETQ. The CDR3 region is CASSGTGNTGELFF. DNA of the CDR3: TGCGCCAGCAGCGGGACCGGTAACACCGGGGAGCTGTTTTTT.

The chain is built from TRBV9 and TRBJ2-5, with D uncertain. From germline, CDR1 is SGDLS and CDR2 YYNGEE. The CDR3 has 13 amino acids. V was pared by 1 base and J by 5 bases, with 9 bases between. The CDR3 loop is CASSVNSGETQYF. As DNA, the CDR3 is TGTGCCAGCAGCGTAAATAGTGGGGAGACCCAGTACTTC.

This chain uses TRBV18 with TRBJ1-2; a weak D match, TRBD1 (5 bases). V was clipped by 2 bases and J by 6 bases, with 16 bases between them. Germline CDR1 and CDR2: KGHSH and LQKENI. This CDR3 comprises 15 residues. CDR3 protein: CASSPSGGTEHGYTF. CDR3 in DNA: TGTGCCAGCTCACCATCCGGGGGGACGGAACATGGCTACACCTTC.

This chain connects TRBV2 to TRBJ2-5; D may correspond to TRBD1 or TRBD2 (5 bases each). The germline V gene encodes CDR1 SNHLY and CDR2 FYNNEI. The CDR3 runs 13 residues. V lost 2 bases and J 7 bases, leaving 11 bases between the germline ends. CDR3 nucleotides: TGTGCCAGCAGTGAACTCGGGGCACGGACCCAGTACTTC. It is translated as CASSELGARTQYF.

A word on this clone: Other nucleotide sequences in the sample specify the same CDR3. The gene calls are TRBV7-3 and TRBJ2-1; 11 nucleotides align to TRBD2. V dropped 6 bases and J dropped 1; count of bases not matched to a gene: 2. Per the germline V gene, CDR1 is SGHTA and CDR2 is FQGTGA. The CDR3 length is 15 residues. This CDR3 reads CASSPSGGSYNEQFF. The CDR3 DNA reads as TGTGCCAGCAGTCCTAGCGGGGGGTCCTACAATGAGCAGTTCTTC.

This clone was observed a handful of times. The chain carries TRBV21-1 and TRBJ1-5; TRBD1 was called by the table and not checked on the DNA. TRBV21-1 corresponds to a pseudogene. The length of the CDR3 is 15 residues. CDR3 loop: CASGAGTGGNQPQHF. The CDR3 region has the DNA TGTGCCAGCGGCGCCGGGACAGGGGGTAATCAGCCCCAGCATTTT.

The sample holds one count of this clone. The chain couples TRBV28 to TRBJ2-1; D may be TRBD1 (8 bases). CDR1 is MDHEN and CDR2 is SYDVKM in the germline V gene. V shed 7 bases and J shed 2 bases, with 12 bases lying between them. The CDR3 covers 14 residues. CDR3 DNA: TGTGCCAGCAAACAGGGGGGGACCTACAATGAGCAGTTCTTC. The encoded protein is CASKQGGTYNEQFF.

The rearrangement joins TRBV5-6 to TRBJ2-5, with 8 bases identical to TRBD2. The junction had 8 bases not matched to a gene; V was cut back by 5 bases and J by 5 bases. The CDR3 is 14 amino acids. Germline V lookup: CDR1 SGHDT, CDR2 YYEEEE. As DNA, the CDR3 is TGTGCCAGCAGGACCGGGACTAGTATTGAGACCCAGTACTTC. Translated, it gives CASRTGTSIETQYF.

The rearrangement uses TRBV2 and TRBJ2-3; D is ambiguous. V lost 4 bases, J lost 4 bases, and 3 bases lay in between. Germline V gives CDR1 SNHLY, CDR2 FYNNEI. CDR3 size: 11 residues. The CDR3 bases are TGTGCCAGCAGTGGGGCAGATACGCAGTATTTT. This gives the protein CASSGADTQYF.

The CDR3 DNA is TGTGCCAGCAGCTGGTCCAGGGATGAGACCCAGTACTTC. Translated, it gives CASSWSRDETQYF. This chain links TRBV12-3 or TRBV12-4 with TRBJ2-5, with D perhaps matching TRBD1 (5 bases). The V and J ends lost 6 bases and 5 bases respectively, with 13 bases between them. The CDR3 is made up of 13 amino acids.

This sequence joins TRBV4-2 and TRBJ1-1, with D maybe TRBD1 (6 bases). This CDR3 has 15 amino acids. CDR1 and CDR2 from the germline V gene are LGHNA and YNFKEQ. Trimming left V 2 bases short and J 5 bases short, with 15 bases between. CDR3 sequence: CASSQPYRDGTEAFF. The CDR3 region has the DNA TGTGCCAGCAGCCAACCCTACAGGGATGGGACTGAAGCTTTCTTT.

This rearrangement joins TRBV15 to TRBJ2-7, with 9 positions matching TRBD1. Germline trimming cut 3 bases from V and 2 bases from J; bases unmatched to any gene: 5. The CDR3 covers 15 residues. Germline V gives CDR1 LNHNV, CDR2 YYDKDF (reference sequence). The CDR3 sequence is CATSSGGQGTYEQYF. The CDR3 DNA follows: TGTGCCACCAGCAGTGGGGGACAGGGAACCTACGAGCAGTACTTC.

V and J are TRBV2 and TRBJ1-1; D is undetermined. The CDR3 totals 15 residues. Trimming cost V 2 bases and J 10 bases, with 20 bases left between them. Germline values: CDR1 SNHLY, CDR2 FYNNEI. CDR3 residues: CASSESNAPAAVAFF. The CDR3 DNA reads TGTGCCAGCAGTGAATCAAACGCCCCGGCCGCGGTAGCTTTCTTT.

This chain joins TRBV18 and TRBJ2-7, with TRBD2 matching over 7 bases. The CDR3 spans 13 residues. Trimming cost V 6 bases and J 4 bases; bases outside gene matches: 6. Germline values: CDR1 KGHSH, CDR2 LQKENI. The CDR3 coding sequence is TGTGCCAGCTCTCCGGGGAGGGTGTACGAGCAGTACTTC. Translation: CASSPGRVYEQYF.

The chain is built from TRBV2 and TRBJ2-7; D is possibly TRBD1 (5 bases). The germline V gene encodes CDR1 SNHLY and CDR2 FYNNEI. There are 13 residues in the CDR3. V was shortened by 8 bases and J by 0 bases, with 11 bases between the two germline ends. As DNA, the CDR3 is TGTGCCAGCGTACAGACAGTCTCCTACGAGCAGTACTTC. Encoded protein: CASVQTVSYEQYF.

The V and J genes are TRBV18 and TRBJ2-7, with TRBD1 as a possible D gene (5 bases). V was trimmed by 2 bases and J by 2 bases, leaving 7 bases between them. CDR1 is KGHSH, CDR2 LQKENI, per germline. The CDR3 runs to 13 residues. The chain's CDR3 is CASSPSRAYEQYF. In nucleotides, the CDR3 is TGTGCCAGCTCACCATCCAGGGCCTACGAGCAGTACTTC.

The genes are TRBV6-2 or TRBV6-3 and TRBJ1-1; possible D gene TRBD1, 6 bases. This CDR3 region has 16 residues. Germline CDR1 reads MNHEY; CDR2 reads SVGEGT. Trimming took off 0 bases at V and 0 bases at J, with 11 bases between the two ends. This chain's CDR3 is CASSYSLQGMNTEAFF. DNA of the CDR3: TGTGCCAGCAGTTACTCGTTACAGGGTATGAACACTGAAGCTTTCTTT.